This T cell receptor beta chain came from a study of blood T cell repertoires in COVID-19. Across the study: PBMCs, B-cell-depleted T cells, or T cells provided the cDNA or gDNA that made up the material.

Germline values: CDR1 KGHSH, CDR2 LQKENI. Trimming at V came to 0 bases and at J to 0 bases, leaving 2 bases not matched to a gene. The CDR3 loop spans 17 amino acids. Data came from immunoSEQ multiplex PCR; TCRdb stores just in-frame clones and leaves some out. Here the sample spans more than 250,000 clones, about 91% being singletons. Sequencing input: peripheral blood. The rearrangement links TRBV18 to TRBJ2-6, with 7 bases identical to TRBD1. The clonotype comes from a woman aged 25 to 45 with COVID-19, enrolled during active disease. The CDR3 here is CASSPPQGFSGANVLTF. CDR3 nucleotides: TGTGCCAGCTCACCACCACAGGGGTTCTCTGGGGCCAACGTCCTGACTTTC.